This TCR beta chain was identified in a study of T cells in Graves' hyperthyroidism and ophthalmopathy. This CDR3 is 15 amino acids long. V shed 4 bases and J shed 9 bases, with 20 bases lying between them. Germline lookup yields CDR1 SGDLS and CDR2 YYNGEE. Amplified regions were TCR beta CDR3 sequences from RNA transcripts. First-round RT-PCR with HTBI primers amplified the TCR CDR3 region. TCRdb recomputed calls from the multiplex PCR reads with MiXCR, one row per CDR3 protein. In the table there are 600,000 to 750,000 distinct CDR3 sequences, 17% of which are singletons. About this clonotype itself: The antigen remains unidentified.

The study's findings and limits: The model's output predicted ophthalmopathy at a median of 6.5 months prior to onset.

The sequence came from a man aged 45-65 years with Graves' hyperthyroidism. Sequenced input: blood. The chain couples TRBV9 to TRBJ2-1; the D is unclear. CDR3 sequence (DNA): TGTGCCAGCAGCCTCCGGCCCAACCCGGATCCTGAGCAGTTCTTC. Its protein product is CASSLRPNPDPEQFF.